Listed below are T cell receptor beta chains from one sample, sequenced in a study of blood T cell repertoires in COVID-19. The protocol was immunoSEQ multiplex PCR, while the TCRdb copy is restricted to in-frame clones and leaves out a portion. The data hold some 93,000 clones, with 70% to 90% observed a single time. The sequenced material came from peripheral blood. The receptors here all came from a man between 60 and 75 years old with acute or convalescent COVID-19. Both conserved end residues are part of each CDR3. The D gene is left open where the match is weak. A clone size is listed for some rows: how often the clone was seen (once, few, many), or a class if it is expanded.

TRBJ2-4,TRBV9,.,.,TGTGCCAGCAGCGTAGGGCAGGGTTCTGGAAACATTCAGTACTTC,CASSVGQGSGNIQYF
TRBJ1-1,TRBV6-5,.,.,TGTGCCAGCAGTTACTCAACAGCGGGCACTGAAGCTTTCTTT,CASSYSTAGTEAFF
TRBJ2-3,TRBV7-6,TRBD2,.,TGTGCCAGCAGCAGGACTAGCGGGGGGAGCACAGATACGCAGTATTTT,CASSRTSGGSTDTQYF
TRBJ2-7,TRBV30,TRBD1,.,TGTGCCTGGCAACGGGACAGGGGGAGCGAGCAGTACTTC,CAWQRDRGSEQYF
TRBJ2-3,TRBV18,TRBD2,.,TGTGCCAGCTCACCACTTCTAGCGGGGGGCACAGATACGCAGTATTTT,CASSPLLAGGTDTQYF
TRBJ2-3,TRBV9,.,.,TGTGCCAGCAGCGTATTTGAAGGGGGCACAGATACGCAGTATTTT,CASSVFEGGTDTQYF
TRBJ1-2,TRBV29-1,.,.,TGCAGCGTTGAAGATATGGGACTCTATGGCTACACCTTC,CSVEDMGLYGYTF
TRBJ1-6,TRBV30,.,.,TGTGCCTGGATATGGCACAGGGAAGTAAATTCACCCCTCCACTTT,CAWIWHREVNSPLHF
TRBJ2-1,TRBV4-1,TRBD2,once,TGCGCCAGCAGCCGCCTCGGGACTAGCGGAGCCAGCTCCTACAATGAGCAGTTCTTC,CASSRLGTSGASSYNEQFF
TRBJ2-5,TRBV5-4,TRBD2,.,TGTGCCAGCAGCACAACGGGGGGGGGCCGGGTTTTAGAGACCCAGTACTTC,CASSTTGGGRVLETQYF
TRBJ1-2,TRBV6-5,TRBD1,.,TGTGCCAGCAGAGGACAGGGCGCTAGTGGAGGCTACACCTTC,CASRGQGASGGYTF
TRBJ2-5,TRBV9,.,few,TGTGCCAGCAGCGTAGCTGGGGGCGAGGAGACCCAGTACTTC,CASSVAGGEETQYF
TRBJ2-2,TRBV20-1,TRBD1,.,TGCAGTGCTAGTAAGGGGGCGGGCACCGGGGAGCTGTTTTTT,CSASKGAGTGELFF